This T cell receptor (beta chain) originates from a study of blood T cell repertoires in COVID-19. The wider study: T cells, B-cell-depleted T cells, or PBMCs provided the cDNA or gDNA that served as material.

In the original workflow: By means of reference gene primer amplification, nucleated cell counts were estimated. TCRdb's copy holds only in-frame clones and misses some; the assay was immunoSEQ multiplex PCR. That table supplies the V and J calls and clone size; D and trimming were determined from the DNA. The sample consists of about 80,000 clones, roughly nine tenths of them appearing once. This clonotype was sampled from a woman older than 75 with active or convalescent COVID-19. The sample consisted of peripheral blood.

CDR3 sequence: CASSRRGQETQYF. The DNA for the CDR3 is TGTGCCAGTAGTAGGCGGGGACAAGAGACCCAGTACTTC. The chain has TRBV19 and TRBJ2-5, with a tentative D call TRBD2 (6 bases). Trimming cost V 4 bases and J 2 bases, with 8 bases left between them. Germline lookup yields CDR1 LNHDA and CDR2 SQIVND (reference sequence). The CDR3 length is 13 residues.